This is a list of T cell receptor beta chains from one sample in a study of cytomegalovirus exposure and HLA in healthy donors. Profiled with immunoSEQ multiplex PCR; TCRdb holds only in-frame clones, not every one. Of 140,000 or so clones in the sample, about 82% were seen once. The sequencing input was PBMCs. Receptors were obtained from a woman aged 40 to 55 in good health and CMV-seropositive. The CDR3 runs from the conserved cysteine through the conserved F or W. The D gene is left open where the match is weak. Size is stated for part of the rows, as once, few or many counts, or as a class when the clone is expanded.

size	J	D	V	DNA	CDR3
.	TRBJ1-4	TRBD1	TRBV18	TGTGCCAGCTCACAGGGACAGGGGAGGATTGAAAAACTGTTTTTT	CASSQGQGRIEKLFF
.	TRBJ2-2	.	TRBV19	TGTGCCAGTAGTATAGGCGGGACAGCGATCACCGGGGAGCTGTTTTTT	CASSIGGTAITGELFF
.	TRBJ2-7	TRBD1	TRBV4-2	TGTGCCAGCAGCCAAGAAATAAGGTACGGGACAGGACTTCCGGACGAGCAGTACTTC	CASSQEIRYGTGLPDEQYF
.	TRBJ2-1	.	TRBV7-3	TGTGCCAGCAGCTCCACCCCGGCCAGGGGCTTTTACAATGAGCAGTTCTTC	CASSSTPARGFYNEQFF
.	TRBJ2-5	TRBD1	TRBV9	TGTGCCAGCAGCGGCCGGGACAGGCGAGAGACCCAGTACTTC	CASSGRDRRETQYF
.	TRBJ1-2	TRBD1	TRBV6-5	TGTGCCAGCAGTTACTCCTGGACAGGGGAAAATGGCTACACCTTC	CASSYSWTGENGYTF
.	TRBJ2-5	TRBD1	TRBV7-8	TGTGCCAGCAGCTCGGGACAGGGGGCCCGGGAGACCCAGTACTTC	CASSSGQGARETQYF
.	TRBJ1-4	.	TRBV7-8	TGTGCCAGCAGTCCTACCAAGCTTCCTAATGAAAAACTGTTTTTT	CASSPTKLPNEKLFF
.	TRBJ1-4	.	TRBV6-5	TGTGCCAGCAGACCACAGGGCCCTAATGAAAAACTGTTTTTT	CASRPQGPNEKLFF
.	TRBJ2-3	.	TRBV27	TGTGCCAGCAGATCCGACAAACCCTACACAGATACGCAGTATTTT	CASRSDKPYTDTQYF
.	TRBJ2-7	.	TRBV7-9	TGTGCCAGCAGCTTAGCATACAGTGGGGCCGCGAGCTCCTACGAGCAGTACTTC	CASSLAYSGAASSYEQYF
.	TRBJ1-6	TRBD1	TRBV30	TGTGCCTGGAGCGGACAGGGCGGTTCACCCCTCCACTTT	CAWSGQGGSPLHF
.	TRBJ2-7	.	TRBV23-1	TGCGCCAGCAACACCTACGAGCAGTACTTC	CASNTYEQYF
.	TRBJ1-5	.	TRBV6-6	TGTGCCAGCAGTTACGCCACGGGCAATCAGCCCCAGCATTTT	CASSYATGNQPQHF
.	TRBJ1-2	TRBD1	TRBV19	TGTGCCAGTAGTCCCCTCCGAGGCGCGACAGGGAACTATGGCTACACCTTC	CASSPLRGATGNYGYTF
.	TRBJ2-1	TRBD2	TRBV5-6	TGTGCCAGCAGCTTGGTGGGGGGACTAGCGGGGGGCGTCTACAATGAGCAGTTCTTC	CASSLVGGLAGGVYNEQFF
once	TRBJ2-7	.	TRBV6-6	TGTGCCAGCGGGGGGGGCCTTCAGGGAACCTACGAGCAGTACTTC	CASGGGLQGTYEQYF